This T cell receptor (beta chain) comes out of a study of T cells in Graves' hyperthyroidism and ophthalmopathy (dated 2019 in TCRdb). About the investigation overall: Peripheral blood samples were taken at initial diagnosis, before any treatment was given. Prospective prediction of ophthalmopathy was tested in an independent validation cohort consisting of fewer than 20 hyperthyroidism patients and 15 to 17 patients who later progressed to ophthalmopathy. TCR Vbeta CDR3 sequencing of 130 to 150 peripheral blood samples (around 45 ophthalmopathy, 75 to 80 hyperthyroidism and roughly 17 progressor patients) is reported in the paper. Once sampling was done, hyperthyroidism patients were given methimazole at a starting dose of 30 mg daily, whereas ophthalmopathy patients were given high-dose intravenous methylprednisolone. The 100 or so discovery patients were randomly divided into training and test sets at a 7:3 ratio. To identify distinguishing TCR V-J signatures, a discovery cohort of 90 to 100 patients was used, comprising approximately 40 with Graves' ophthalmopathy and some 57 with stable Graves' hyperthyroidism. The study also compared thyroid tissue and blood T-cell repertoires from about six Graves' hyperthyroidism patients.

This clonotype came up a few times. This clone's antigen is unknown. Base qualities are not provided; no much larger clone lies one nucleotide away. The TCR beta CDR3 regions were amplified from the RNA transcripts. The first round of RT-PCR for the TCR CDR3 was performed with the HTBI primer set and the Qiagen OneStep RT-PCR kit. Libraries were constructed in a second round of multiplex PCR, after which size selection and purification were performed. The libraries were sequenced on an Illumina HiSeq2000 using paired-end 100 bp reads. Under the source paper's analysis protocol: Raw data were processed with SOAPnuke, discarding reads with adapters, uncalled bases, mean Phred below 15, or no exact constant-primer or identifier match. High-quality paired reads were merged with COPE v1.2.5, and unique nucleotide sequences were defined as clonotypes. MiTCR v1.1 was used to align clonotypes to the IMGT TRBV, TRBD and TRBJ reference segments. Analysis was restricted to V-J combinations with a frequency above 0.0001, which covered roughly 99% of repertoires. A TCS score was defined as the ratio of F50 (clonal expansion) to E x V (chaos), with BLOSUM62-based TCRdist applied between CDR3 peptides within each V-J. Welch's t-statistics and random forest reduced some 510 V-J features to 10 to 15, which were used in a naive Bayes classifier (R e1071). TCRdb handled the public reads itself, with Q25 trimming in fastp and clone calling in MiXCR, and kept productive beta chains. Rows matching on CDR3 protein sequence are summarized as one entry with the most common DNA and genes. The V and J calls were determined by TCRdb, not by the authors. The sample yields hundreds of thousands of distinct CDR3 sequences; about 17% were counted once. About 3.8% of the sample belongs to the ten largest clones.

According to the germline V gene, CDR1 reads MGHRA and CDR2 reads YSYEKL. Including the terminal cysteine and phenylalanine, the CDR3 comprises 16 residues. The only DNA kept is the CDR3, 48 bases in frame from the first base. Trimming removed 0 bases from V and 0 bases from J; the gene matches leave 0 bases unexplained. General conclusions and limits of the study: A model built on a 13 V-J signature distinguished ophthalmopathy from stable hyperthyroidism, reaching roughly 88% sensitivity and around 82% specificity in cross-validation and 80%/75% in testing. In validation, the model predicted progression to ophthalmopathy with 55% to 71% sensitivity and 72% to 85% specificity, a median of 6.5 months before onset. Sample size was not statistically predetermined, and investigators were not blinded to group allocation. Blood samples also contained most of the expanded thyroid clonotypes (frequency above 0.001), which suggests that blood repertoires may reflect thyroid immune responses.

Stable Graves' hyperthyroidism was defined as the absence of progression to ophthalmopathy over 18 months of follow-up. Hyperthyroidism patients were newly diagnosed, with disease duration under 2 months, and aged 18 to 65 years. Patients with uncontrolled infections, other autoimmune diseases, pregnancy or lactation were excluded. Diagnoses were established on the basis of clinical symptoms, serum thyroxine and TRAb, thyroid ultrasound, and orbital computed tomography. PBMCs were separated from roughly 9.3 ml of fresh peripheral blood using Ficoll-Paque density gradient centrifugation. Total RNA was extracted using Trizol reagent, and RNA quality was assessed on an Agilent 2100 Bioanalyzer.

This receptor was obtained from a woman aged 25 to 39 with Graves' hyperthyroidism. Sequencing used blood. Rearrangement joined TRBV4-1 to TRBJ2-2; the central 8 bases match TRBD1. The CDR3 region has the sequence CASSQETGANTGELFF. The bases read TGCGCCAGCAGCCAAGAGACAGGGGCGAACACCGGGGAGCTGTTTTTT.